What follows are 16 T cell receptor beta chains derived from one specimen sequenced in a study of shared clonotypes between healthy human individuals (dated by TCRdb to the early 2020s). For the CD8 naive samples, CD45RO-negative cells were positively selected for CCR7, yielding a CD45RA+CCR7+ population from which TemRA cells were excluded. Libraries were prepared through the immunoSEQ multiplex PCR assay. TCRdb took this table from immuneACCESS and kept in-frame rearrangements with V and J called. Such tables lack part of the clones; where checked against another copy, unresolved V genes explain under half of the gap, and the rest is unexplained. The sample table records just over 2,000,000 clones; roughly 94% of these occur just once. The ten largest make up 0.9% to 1.3% of the sample. Sequenced input: naive CD8+ T cells sorted from blood. Interpreted using the paper, the cell subset or site label stands for: CD45RA+CCR7+. Every receptor here comes from a man younger than 35 in good health.

The chain has TRBV2 and TRBJ2-1; D not resolved. The CDR3 runs 16 residues. V lost 6 bases to trimming and J lost 2 bases, with 17 bases between them. CDR1 SNHLY and CDR2 FYNNEI come from the germline V gene. The CDR3 DNA reads TGTGCCAGCAGAGAGGTTGAGGTAGTGACCTACAATGAGCAGTTCTTC. Translation: CASREVEVVTYNEQFF.

The chain employs TRBV5-8 and TRBJ2-7; D gene uncertain. The CDR3 extends over 14 amino acids. The V gene's germline CDR1 is SGHTS and CDR2 YDEGEE. V dropped 0 bases and J dropped 7 bases, with 14 bases sitting between them. CDR3 sequence (DNA): TGTGCCAGCAGCTTGGATGGAGCCCAGGTTGAGCAGTACTTC. Translated: CASSLDGAQVEQYF.

The chain carries TRBV14 and TRBJ2-3; D remains ambiguous. The V gene lost 0 bases and the J gene lost 2 bases, with 9 bases spanning the gap. Germline values: CDR1 SGHDN, CDR2 FVKESK. The CDR3 extends over 15 amino acids. CDR3: CASSQEGWNTDTQYF. CDR3 DNA: TGTGCCAGCAGCCAAGAGGGGTGGAACACAGATACGCAGTATTTT. Drawing the rest from reference TRBV14 and TRBJ2-3, the complete variable domain is EAGVTQFPSHSVIEKGQTVTLRCDPISGHDNLYWYRRVMGKEIKFLLHFVKESKQDESGMPNNRFLAERTGGTYSTLKVQPAELEDSGVYFCASSQEGWNTDTQYFGPGTRLTVL.

This clone was detected only once. This rearrangement joins TRBV7-6 to TRBJ2-3; the D is unclear. The CDR3 totals 14 residues. V gave up 6 bases and J gave up 4 bases, with 14 bases separating them. Per the germline V gene, CDR1 is SGHVS and CDR2 is FNYEAQ. For the CDR3, the DNA is TGTGCCAGCAGTATGGAATTAGTATCAGATACGCAGTATTTT. Its translation: CASSMELVSDTQYF.

The rearrangement uses TRBV14 and TRBJ1-3, with TRBD1 matching 8 bases. With 0 bases clipped from V and 3 bases from J, the junction kept 7 bases outside the gene matches. This CDR3 is 17 amino acids long. From germline, CDR1 is SGHDN and CDR2 FVKESK. CDR3 protein: CASSQDQEDRDGNTIYF. DNA of the CDR3: TGTGCCAGCAGCCAAGATCAGGAGGACAGGGATGGAAACACCATATATTTT.

The chain is built from TRBV6-5 and TRBJ1-2; the D is unclear. The CDR3 consists of 14 residues. V lost 5 bases, J lost 6 bases, and 16 bases lay in between. Germline V gene data show CDR1 as MNHEY and CDR2 as SVGAGI. CDR3 amino acids: CASSEIARAHGYTF. The CDR3 DNA reads TGTGCCAGCAGTGAAATTGCCCGGGCTCATGGCTACACCTTC.

The DNA for the CDR3 is TGCGCCAGCAGCCAAGATGTTTCTGCCAGGGCAGACAATGAAAAACTGTTTTTT. Amino acids: CASSQDVSARADNEKLFF. J is TRBJ1-4 and V is TRBV4-3, with D perhaps TRBD1 (5 bases). V lost 0 bases, J lost 5 bases, and 19 bases lay in between. CDR1 and CDR2 (germline): LGHNA, YSLEER. The CDR3 sequence is 18 residues long.

The chain combines TRBV27 with TRBJ2-2; no reliable D call. V was trimmed by 5 bases and J by 5 bases, leaving 9 bases between them. Germline V gives CDR1 MNHEY, CDR2 SMNVEV (reference sequence). The CDR3 sequence is 13 residues long. The CDR3 DNA follows: TGTGCCAGCAGTCTTATAGGGACCGGGGAGCTGTTTTTT. The encoded protein is CASSLIGTGELFF.

The V call is TRBV18, the J call TRBJ1-6; D is unclear. This CDR3 is 15 amino acids long. Germline assignment: CDR1 KGHSH and CDR2 LQKENI. V shed 3 bases and J shed 5 bases, with 11 bases lying between them. Here the CDR3 reads CASSPREVNNSPLHF. CDR3 in DNA: TGTGCCAGCTCACCGCGGGAAGTCAATAATTCACCCCTCCACTTT.

The chain links TRBV27 to TRBJ2-2; D might be TRBD1 or TRBD2, each matching 6 bases. Trimming removed 4 bases at V and 8 bases at J, with 26 bases between. Germline loops: CDR1 MNHEY, CDR2 SMNVEV (reference sequence). The CDR3 has 18 residues. This CDR3 is CASSSFRGPTPTAGELFF. In DNA form, the CDR3 reads TGTGCCAGCAGTTCATTCCGGGGGCCAACACCCACGGCTGGGGAGCTGTTTTTT.

The chain uses TRBV5-5 and TRBJ1-1; weak D call: TRBD1 (5 bases). This CDR3 is built from 14 residues. V shed 4 bases and J shed 1 base, with 11 bases lying between them. Germline CDR1 and CDR2: SGHKS and YYEKEE (reference sequence). The CDR3 sequence is CASSILQGNTEAFF. The CDR3 DNA follows: TGTGCCAGCAGCATACTCCAGGGGAACACTGAAGCTTTCTTT. Supplemented by reference TRBV5-5 and TRBJ1-1, the full variable domain reads DAGVTQSPTHLIKTRGQQVTLRCSPISGHKSVSWYQQVLGQGPQFIFQYYEKEERGRGNFPDRFSARQFPNYSSELNVNALLLGDSALYLCASSILQGNTEAFFGQGTRLTVV.

The rearrangement uses TRBV27 and TRBJ2-7, with TRBD2 matching over 8 bases. V was clipped by 6 bases and J by 4 bases; unmatched bases: 8. CDR1 is MNHEY and CDR2 is SMNVEV in the germline V gene (reference sequence). The CDR3 runs 14 residues. In nucleotides, the CDR3 is TGTGCCAGCAGCATCTCGGGGGGGATTTACGAGCAGTACTTC. This encodes CASSISGGIYEQYF.

This sequence joins TRBV29-1 and TRBJ2-3; D possibly uses TRBD1 or TRBD2 (5 bases each). This CDR3 has 13 amino acids. Germline V CDR1 and CDR2: SQVTM, ANQGSEA. The ends were cut back, 4 bases at V and 4 bases at J, with 12 bases in the middle. The CDR3 DNA is TGCAGCGTTGTCGCTGGGACCTCAGATACGCAGTATTTT. The encoded protein is CSVVAGTSDTQYF.

This clone was found once. The rearrangement joins TRBV30 to TRBJ1-1; D gene uncertain. The V end was cut by 7 bases, the J end by 3 bases, with 9 bases between. The CDR3 totals 11 residues. CDR1 is GTSNPN and CDR2 is SVGIG in the germline V gene (reference sequence). DNA for the CDR3: TGTGCCTCTTCGCGGGACACTGAAGCTTTCTTT. Protein product: CASSRDTEAFF.

The chain links TRBV7-2 to TRBJ2-1; weak D call: TRBD1 (6 bases). The CDR3 spans 14 residues. Germline V gene lookup returns CDR1 SGHTA and CDR2 FQGNSA. Between the trimmed V and J ends, which lost 5 bases and 15 bases, there was a span of 23 bases. The CDR3 loop reads CASSPAGTGFVRFF. In DNA, the CDR3 is TGTGCCAGCAGCCCCGCTGGAACAGGGTTTGTAAGGTTCTTC. Together with reference TRBV7-2 and TRBJ2-1, the CDR3 gives the full variable domain: GAGVSQSPSNKVTEKGKDVELRCDPISGHTALYWYRQSLGQGLEFLIYFQGNSAPDKSGLPSDRFSAERTGGSVSTLTIQRTQQEDSAVYLCASSPAGTGFVRFFGPGTRLTVL.

This sequence joins TRBV5-4 and TRBJ2-7; D call uncertain. In germline, CDR1 is SGHNT, CDR2 YYREEE (reference sequence). V was pared by 4 bases and J by 3 bases, with 14 bases between. CDR3 length: 14 residues. CDR3 protein: CASSAPERYYEQYF. CDR3 DNA: TGTGCCAGCAGCGCGCCGGAGAGGTACTACGAGCAGTACTTC.